The 8 T cell receptor beta chains in this list originate from one sample, sequenced in a study of OX40 agonist ivuxolimab in advanced cancers. Only in-frame clones appear in the TCRdb table, and some are missing; sequencing was by immunoSEQ multiplex PCR. The sample yields tens of thousands of clones, roughly 80% seen once. Sequencing was performed on CD4+ or CD8+ T cells sorted from blood, taken in a trial of the OX40 agonist ivuxolimab. The receptor set was obtained from an adult with an advanced solid tumor such as melanoma, head and neck, liver or kidney cancer.

The chain links TRBV5-4 to TRBJ2-4; 8 positions agree with TRBD2. Germline V gives CDR1 SGHNT, CDR2 YYREEE (reference sequence). The V gene end was trimmed by 0 bases and the J gene end by 7 bases; junction bases not matched to a gene: 9. The CDR3 contains 16 residues. CDR3 DNA sequence: TGTGCCAGCAGCTTGGCCTTCGGGGGGGCCCAGAACATTCAGTACTTC. Its translation is CASSLAFGGAQNIQYF.

V and J are TRBV18 and TRBJ2-2; 11 bases map to TRBD2. V trimming: 0 bases; J trimming: 7 bases; junction bases outside the gene matches: 4. This CDR3 spans 16 amino acids. Germline loops: CDR1 KGHSH, CDR2 LQKENI. The DNA for the CDR3 is TGTGCCAGCTCACCACCGTCTAGCGGGAGGAACGGGGAGCTGTTTTTT. It is translated as CASSPPSSGRNGELFF.

This clone was observed at least ten times. The rearrangement links TRBV16 to TRBJ2-7, with D perhaps TRBD1 (6 bases). The CDR3 spans 15 residues. Trimming removed 0 bases at V and 5 bases at J, with 14 bases between. Germline CDR1 and CDR2: KGHSY and FQNENV. This chain's CDR3 is CASSQSLGHGDEQYF. The CDR3 nucleotides are TGTGCCAGCAGCCAATCATTGGGACATGGGGACGAGCAGTACTTC.

The J gene is TRBJ1-2, the V gene TRBV6-6; 7 bases agree with TRBD1. V trimming: 5 bases; J trimming: 14 bases; junction bases outside the gene matches: 20. Germline V lookup: CDR1 MNHNY, CDR2 SVGAGI (reference sequence). This CDR3 comprises 15 residues. In DNA, the CDR3 is TGTGCCAGCAGTCCCGGGGGCAGACAGGGACTACCTTCTACCTTC. Its protein is CASSPGGRQGLPSTF.

This chain joins TRBV11-3 and TRBJ1-2, with 7 bases that match TRBD1. With 0 bases clipped from V and 7 bases from J, the junction kept 5 bases outside the gene matches. The CDR3 runs 14 residues. Germline V gives CDR1 SGHNT, CDR2 YENEEA. CDR3 nucleotides: TGTGCCAGCAGCTTAGAGGACAGGTCCGGTGGCTACACCTTC. Translated, it gives CASSLEDRSGGYTF. The full variable domain, with the rest looked up from reference TRBV11-3 and TRBJ1-2, is EAGVVQSPRYKIIEKKQPVAFWCNPISGHNTLYWYLQNLGQGPELLIRYENEEAVDDSQLPKDRFSAERLKGVDSTLKIQPAELGDSAVYLCASSLEDRSGGYTFGSGTRLTVV.

The V and J genes are TRBV6-5 and TRBJ2-7; D unresolved. V lost 5 bases, J lost 2 bases, and 13 bases lay in between. This CDR3 contains 14 residues. Germline lookup yields CDR1 MNHEY and CDR2 SVGAGI. Here the CDR3 DNA reads TGTGCCAGCAGTCGGCACCGGGCCCCCTACGAGCAGTACTTC. Translation gives CASSRHRAPYEQYF.

The rearrangement links TRBV4-3 to TRBJ2-1; D gene ambiguous. In germline, CDR1 is LGHNA, CDR2 YSLEER. Between the trimmed V and J ends, which lost 0 bases and 6 bases, there was a span of 12 bases. The CDR3 covers 15 residues. CDR3 sequence: CASSQEVAVLNEQFF. The CDR3 region has the DNA TGCGCCAGCAGCCAAGAAGTGGCCGTACTCAATGAGCAGTTCTTC.

The rearrangement links TRBV20-1 to TRBJ2-1; D remains ambiguous. The CDR3 totals 11 residues. Trimming pared 0 bases from V and 7 bases from J, leaving 4 bases between. CDR1 is DFQATT, CDR2 SNEGSKA, per germline (reference sequence). CDR3 sequence reads: CSAREVNEQFF. CDR3 sequence (DNA): TGCAGTGCTAGAGAGGTAAATGAGCAGTTCTTC.